This TCR beta chain stems from a study of T cells in Graves' hyperthyroidism and ophthalmopathy. After removal of 1 base from V and 4 bases from J, the junction contained 3 bases not matched to a gene. Germline CDR1 and CDR2: KGHSH and LQKENI. CDR3 length: 15 amino acids. Using RNA transcripts as the source, TCR beta CDR3 regions were amplified. First-round RT-PCR of the TCR CDR3 relied on the HTBI primer set. TCRdb itself ran the multiplex PCR reads through MiXCR, one entry per CDR3 protein. The sample lists under 300,000 distinct CDR3 sequences; nearly 15% were seen once. This clonotype was counted at least ten times.

The rearrangement links TRBV18 to TRBJ2-1; the match to TRBD2 covers 8 bases. The TCR sequence derives from a woman aged 50 to 60 with Graves' hyperthyroidism that later progressed to Graves' ophthalmopathy. The sequenced sample consisted of blood. Written as DNA, the CDR3 is TGTGCCAGCTCACCACGAGCGGGAGAGTACAATGAGCAGTTCTTC. Its protein product is CASSPRAGEYNEQFF.